The clone carrying this T cell receptor (beta chain) was counted a few times. Antigen specificity is unknown. Germline assignment: CDR1 SGHRS and CDR2 YFSETQ. This CDR3 has 14 residues. Trimming shortened V by 0 bases and J by 4 bases, and 8 bases separated the two germline ends. This sample was taken from a study of T cells after yellow fever vaccination. Points from the study as a whole: A minor fraction of clonotypes spanned both CD4 and CD8 compartments. Primary-vaccination clones mostly resurfaced post-booster (under 98% CD4, about 87% CD8). A weaker but faster secondary response was observed, peaking on day 5 versus 15.

It was through 5'RACE template switching that TCR cDNA was made, with a universal primer site and UMIs added. TCRdb reprocessed the 5' RACE reads with MiXCR, giving one entry per CDR3 protein. The sample consists of roughly 330,000 distinct CDR3 sequences, roughly 4.3% of them appearing once. This TCR came from a young man who received the YFV17D yellow fever vaccine. The source was PBMCs, collected 5 days after the yellow fever booster vaccination. The V and J genes are TRBV5-1 and TRBJ1-3; no clear D. CDR3 sequence reads: CASSLDPAGNTIYF. The DNA for the CDR3 is TGCGCCAGCAGCTTGGACCCGGCGGGAAACACCATATATTTT. The whole variable domain, filled in from reference TRBV5-1 and TRBJ1-3, reads KAGVTQTPRYLIKTRGQQVTLSCSPISGHRSVSWYQQTPGQGLQFLFEYFSETQRNKGNFPGRFSGRQFSNSRSEMNVSTLELGDSALYLCASSLDPAGNTIYFGEGSWLTVV.